This T cell receptor (beta chain) was sequenced during a study of blood T cell repertoires in COVID-19. The protocol was immunoSEQ multiplex PCR, while the TCRdb copy is restricted to in-frame clones and leaves out a portion. The sample includes roughly 310,000 clones, roughly 90% seen only once; the top ten take roughly 2.9%. This clone was picked up a small number of times. From germline, CDR1 is MDHEN and CDR2 SYDVKM. V was trimmed by 4 bases and J by 0 bases, leaving 16 bases between them. The CDR3 is made up of 17 amino acids. This receptor was obtained from a woman in her twenties or thirties with COVID-19, enrolled during active disease. The chain employs TRBV28 and TRBJ1-5; D call uncertain. Material for sequencing was peripheral blood. CDR3 bases: TGTGCCAGCAGTTCCGGGGTAAAGAGTATTAGCAATCAGCCCCAGCATTTT. This gives the protein CASSSGVKSISNQPQHF.